In its sample, the clone carrying this T cell receptor (beta chain) was seen many times. The sample is drawn from a study of molecular identifiers for immune sequencing clone quantification. Trimming removed 4 bases from V and 4 bases from J, with 14 bases in between. The CDR3 totals 14 residues. The germline CDR1 and CDR2 sequences are SQVTM and ANQGSEA. From the PCR reads, TCRdb called clonotypes with MiXCR, one entry per CDR3 protein. The profile shows about 320,000 distinct CDR3 sequences, around 21% of them singletons. Based on a CD8+CD4-CCR7+CD45RA+ profile, naive CD8 T cells were sorted. V usage is TRBV29-1 and J usage is TRBJ1-3; D is unclear. What was sequenced was naive CD8+ T cells from blood, with Jurkat cell RNA spiked in. Specified subset: FACS-sorted CD8+CD4-CCR7+CD45RA+ naive T cells. The sequence came from a human donor in good health. Some libraries in this study had Jurkat cell RNA spiked in. The CDR3 nucleotides are TGCAGCGTTGGTGAGGCTGACTTGGGAAACACCATATATTTT. Protein sequence: CSVGEADLGNTIYF.